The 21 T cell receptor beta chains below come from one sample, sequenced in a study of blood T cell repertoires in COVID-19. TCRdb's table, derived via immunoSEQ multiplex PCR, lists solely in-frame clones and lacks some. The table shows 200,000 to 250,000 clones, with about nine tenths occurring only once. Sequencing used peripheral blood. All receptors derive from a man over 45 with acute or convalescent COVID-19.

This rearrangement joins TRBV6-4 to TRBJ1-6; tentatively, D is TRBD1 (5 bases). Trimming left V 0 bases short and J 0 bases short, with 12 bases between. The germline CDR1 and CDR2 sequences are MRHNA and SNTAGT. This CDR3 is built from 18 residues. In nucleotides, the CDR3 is TGTGCCAGCAGTGACTCGATTAATAGGGGCTCCTATAATTCACCCCTCCACTTT. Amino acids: CASSDSINRGSYNSPLHF.

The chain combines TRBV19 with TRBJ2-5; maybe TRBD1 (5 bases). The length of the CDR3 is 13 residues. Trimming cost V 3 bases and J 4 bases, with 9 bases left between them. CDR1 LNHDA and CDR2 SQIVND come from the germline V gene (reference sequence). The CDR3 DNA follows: TGTGCCAGTAGTATCAGGACATCAGAGACCCAGTACTTC. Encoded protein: CASSIRTSETQYF.

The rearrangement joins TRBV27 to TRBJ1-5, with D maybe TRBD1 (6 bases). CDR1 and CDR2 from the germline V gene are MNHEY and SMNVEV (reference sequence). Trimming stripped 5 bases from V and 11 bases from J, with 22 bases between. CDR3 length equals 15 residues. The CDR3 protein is CASSPKAGRGGSQHF. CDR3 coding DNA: TGTGCCAGCAGTCCAAAGGCAGGGAGGGGGGGGTCCCAGCATTTT.

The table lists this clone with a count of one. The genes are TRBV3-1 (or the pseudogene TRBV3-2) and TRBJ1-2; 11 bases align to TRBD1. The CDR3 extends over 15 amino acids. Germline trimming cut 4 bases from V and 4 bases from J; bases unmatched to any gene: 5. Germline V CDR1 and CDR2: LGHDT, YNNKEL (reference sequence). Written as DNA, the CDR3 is TGTGCCAGCAGCCTTCAAGGACAGGGGGCCTATGGCTACACCTTC. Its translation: CASSLQGQGAYGYTF.

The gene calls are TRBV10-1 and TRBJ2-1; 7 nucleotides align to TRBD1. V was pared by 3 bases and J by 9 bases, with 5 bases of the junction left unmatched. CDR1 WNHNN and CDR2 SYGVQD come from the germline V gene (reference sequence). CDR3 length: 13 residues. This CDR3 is CASSEQGWGEQFF. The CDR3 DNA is TGCGCCAGCAGTGAACAGGGGTGGGGTGAGCAGTTCTTC.

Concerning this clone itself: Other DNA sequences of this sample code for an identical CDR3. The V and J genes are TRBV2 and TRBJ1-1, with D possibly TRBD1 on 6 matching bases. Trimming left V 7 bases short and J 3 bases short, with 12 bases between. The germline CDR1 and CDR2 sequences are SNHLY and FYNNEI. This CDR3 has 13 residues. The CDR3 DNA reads TGTGCCAGCAACACGAAGGGGGACACTGAAGCTTTCTTT. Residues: CASNTKGDTEAFF. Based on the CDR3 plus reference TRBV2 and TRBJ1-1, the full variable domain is EPEVTQTPSHQVTQMGQEVILRCVPISNHLYFYWYRQILGQKVEFLVSFYNNEISEKSEIFDDQFSVERPDGSNFTLKIRSTKLEDSAMYFCASNTKGDTEAFFGQGTRLTVV.

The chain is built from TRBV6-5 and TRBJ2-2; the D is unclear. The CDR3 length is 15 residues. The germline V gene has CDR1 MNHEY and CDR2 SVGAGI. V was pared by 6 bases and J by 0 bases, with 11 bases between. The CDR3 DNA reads TGTGCCAGCAGCCCGAGGCAAACGAACACCGGGGAGCTGTTTTTT. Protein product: CASSPRQTNTGELFF.

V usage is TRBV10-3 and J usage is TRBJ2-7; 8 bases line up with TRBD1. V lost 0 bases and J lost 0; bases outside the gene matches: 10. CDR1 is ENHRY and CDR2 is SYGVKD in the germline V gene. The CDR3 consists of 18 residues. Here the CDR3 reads CAISESIGTGQHSYEQYF. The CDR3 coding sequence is TGTGCCATCAGTGAGTCGATTGGGACAGGACAACACTCCTACGAGCAGTACTTC.

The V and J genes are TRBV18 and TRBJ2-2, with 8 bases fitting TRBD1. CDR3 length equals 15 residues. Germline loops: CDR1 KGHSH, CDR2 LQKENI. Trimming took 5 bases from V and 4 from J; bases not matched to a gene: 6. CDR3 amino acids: CASSGTGRGTGELFF. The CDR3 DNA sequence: TGTGCCAGCTCAGGGACAGGAAGGGGCACCGGGGAGCTGTTTTTT.

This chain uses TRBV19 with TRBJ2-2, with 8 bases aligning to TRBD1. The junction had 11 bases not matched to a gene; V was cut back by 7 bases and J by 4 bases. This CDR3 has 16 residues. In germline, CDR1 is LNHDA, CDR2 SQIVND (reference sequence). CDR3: CASKDRTGSGTGELFF. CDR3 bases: TGTGCCAGTAAAGACAGGACAGGGTCGGGCACCGGGGAGCTGTTTTTT.

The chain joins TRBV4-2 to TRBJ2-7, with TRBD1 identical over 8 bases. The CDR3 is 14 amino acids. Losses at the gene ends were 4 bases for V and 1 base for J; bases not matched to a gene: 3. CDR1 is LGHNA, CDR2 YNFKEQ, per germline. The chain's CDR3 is CASSLDRESYEQYF. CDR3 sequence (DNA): TGTGCCAGCAGCCTGGACAGGGAATCCTACGAGCAGTACTTC.

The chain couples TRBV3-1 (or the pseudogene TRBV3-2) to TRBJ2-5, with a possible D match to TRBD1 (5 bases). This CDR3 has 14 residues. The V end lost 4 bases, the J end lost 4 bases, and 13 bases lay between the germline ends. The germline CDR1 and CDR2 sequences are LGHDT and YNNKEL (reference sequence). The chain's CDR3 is CASSPDTVRETQYF. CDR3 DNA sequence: TGTGCCAGCAGCCCGGACACGGTTAGAGAGACCCAGTACTTC.

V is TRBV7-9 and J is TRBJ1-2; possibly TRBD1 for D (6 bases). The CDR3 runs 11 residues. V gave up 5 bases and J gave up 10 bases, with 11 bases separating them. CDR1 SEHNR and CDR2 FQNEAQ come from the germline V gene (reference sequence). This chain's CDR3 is CASSERQVYTF. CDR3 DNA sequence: TGTGCCAGCAGCGAGAGACAGGTCTACACCTTC.

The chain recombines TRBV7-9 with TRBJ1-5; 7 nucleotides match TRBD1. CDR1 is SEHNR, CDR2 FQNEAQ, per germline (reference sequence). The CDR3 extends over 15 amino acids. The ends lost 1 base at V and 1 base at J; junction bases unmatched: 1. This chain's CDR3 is CASSLVQGSNQPQHF. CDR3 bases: TGTGCCAGCAGCTTAGTACAGGGGAGCAATCAGCCCCAGCATTTT.

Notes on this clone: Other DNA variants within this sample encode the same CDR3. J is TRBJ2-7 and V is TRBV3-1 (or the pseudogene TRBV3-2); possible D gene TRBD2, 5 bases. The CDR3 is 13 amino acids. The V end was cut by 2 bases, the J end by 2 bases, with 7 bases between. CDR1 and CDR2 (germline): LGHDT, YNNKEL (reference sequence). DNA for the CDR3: TGTGCCAGCAGCCAACGGGGAACCTACGAGCAGTACTTC. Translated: CASSQRGTYEQYF.

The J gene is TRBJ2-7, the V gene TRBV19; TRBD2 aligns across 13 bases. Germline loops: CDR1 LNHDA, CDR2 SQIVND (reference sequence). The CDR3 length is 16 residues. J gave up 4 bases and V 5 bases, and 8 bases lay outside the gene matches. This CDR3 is CASSSTGTSGVYEQYF. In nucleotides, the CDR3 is TGTGCCAGTAGTTCCACCGGGACTAGCGGGGTTTACGAGCAGTACTTC.

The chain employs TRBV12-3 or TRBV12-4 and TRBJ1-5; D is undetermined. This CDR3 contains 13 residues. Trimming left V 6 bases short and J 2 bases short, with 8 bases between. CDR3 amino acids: CASSPYRNQPQHF. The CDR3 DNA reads TGTGCCAGCAGCCCTTATCGCAATCAGCCCCAGCATTTT.

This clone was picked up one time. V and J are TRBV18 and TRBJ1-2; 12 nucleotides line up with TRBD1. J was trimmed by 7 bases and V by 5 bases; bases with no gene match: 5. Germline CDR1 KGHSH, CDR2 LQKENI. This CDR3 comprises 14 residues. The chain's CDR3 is CASSAGQGARGYTF. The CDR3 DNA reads TGTGCCAGCTCAGCGGGACAGGGGGCGCGTGGCTACACCTTC.

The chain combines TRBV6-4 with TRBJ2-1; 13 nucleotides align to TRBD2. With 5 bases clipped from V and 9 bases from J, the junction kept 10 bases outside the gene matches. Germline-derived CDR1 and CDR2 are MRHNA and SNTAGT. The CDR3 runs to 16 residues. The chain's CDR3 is CASSIAGLAGAREQFF. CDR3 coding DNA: TGTGCCAGCAGTATCGCCGGACTAGCGGGGGCTCGTGAGCAGTTCTTC.

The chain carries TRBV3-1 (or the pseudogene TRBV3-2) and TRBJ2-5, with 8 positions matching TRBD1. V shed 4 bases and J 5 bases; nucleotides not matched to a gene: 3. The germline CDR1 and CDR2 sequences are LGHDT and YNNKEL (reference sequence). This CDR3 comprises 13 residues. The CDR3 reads CASSPGDRETQYF. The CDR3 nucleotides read TGTGCCAGCAGCCCTGGGGACAGGGAGACCCAGTACTTC.

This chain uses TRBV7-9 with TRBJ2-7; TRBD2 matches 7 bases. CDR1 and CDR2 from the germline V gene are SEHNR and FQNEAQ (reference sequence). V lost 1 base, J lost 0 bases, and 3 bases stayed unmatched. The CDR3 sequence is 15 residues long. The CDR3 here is CASSLVGDYSYEQYF. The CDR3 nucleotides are TGTGCCAGCAGCTTAGTAGGGGACTACTCCTACGAGCAGTACTTC. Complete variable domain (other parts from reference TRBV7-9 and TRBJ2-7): DTGVSQNPRHKITKRGQNVTFRCDPISEHNRLYWYRQTLGQGPEFLTYFQNEAQLEKSRLLSDRFSAERPKGSFSTLEIQRTEQGDSAMYLCASSLVGDYSYEQYFGPGTRLTVT.